This is a list of T cell receptor beta chains from one sample in a study of CD8+ T cells in alopecia areata. Some clones are missing from TCRdb's copy, which holds only in-frame ones; the method was immunoSEQ multiplex PCR. This sample has about 70,000 clones, with approximately 45% found just once. Sequenced material: CD8+ T cells sorted from blood, taken at week 0. The receptors originated from a human donor with alopecia areata. Each CDR3 is given with its conserved first and last residue. D genes are given only for firm matches. Size tells how often a clone was seen (once, few, many) or the class of an expanded clone, and some rows leave it out.

clone size: NA; J gene: TRBJ2-2; D gene: TRBD2; V gene: TRBV11-2; CDR3 DNA: TGTGCCAGCAGCTTCCCAGCGGGAGGAGGGGACACCGGGGAGCTGTTTTTT; CDR3 protein: CASSFPAGGGDTGELFF
clone size: NA; J gene: TRBJ2-7; D gene: TRBD1; V gene: TRBV15; CDR3 DNA: TGTGCCACCAGCAGAGATAGGACAGGGATATCGAACGAGCAGTACTTC; CDR3 protein: CATSRDRTGISNEQYF
clone size: NA; J gene: TRBJ1-1; D gene: NA; V gene: TRBV29-1; CDR3 DNA: TGCAGCGCCGGGAAGGTGAACACTGAAGCTTTCTTT; CDR3 protein: CSAGKVNTEAFF
clone size: few; J gene: TRBJ1-1; D gene: NA; V gene: TRBV2; CDR3 DNA: TGTGCCAATCCGAGGGAGGGGAGGAACACTGAAGCTTTCTTT; CDR3 protein: CANPREGRNTEAFF
clone size: NA; J gene: TRBJ2-7; D gene: NA; V gene: TRBV29-1; CDR3 DNA: TGCAGCGTTGGGGGGCCCCTGGAGCAGTACTTC; CDR3 protein: CSVGGPLEQYF
clone size: NA; J gene: TRBJ2-7; D gene: TRBD1; V gene: TRBV27; CDR3 DNA: TGTGCCAGCAGTTCACCGGGACAGGGCTCCCACGAGCAGTACTTC; CDR3 protein: CASSSPGQGSHEQYF
clone size: NA; J gene: TRBJ2-1; D gene: NA; V gene: TRBV7-8; CDR3 DNA: TGTGCCAGCAGCTTAGCGCCCCCAGGAAATGAGCAGTTCTTC; CDR3 protein: CASSLAPPGNEQFF
clone size: NA; J gene: TRBJ2-2; D gene: NA; V gene: TRBV7-6; CDR3 DNA: TGTGCCAGCAGCTTAAAGGACTATCTGATCGGGGAGCTGTTTTTT; CDR3 protein: CASSLKDYLIGELFF
clone size: NA; J gene: TRBJ2-3; D gene: NA; V gene: TRBV11-3; CDR3 DNA: TGTGCCAGCAGCTTAAACGGGAGAGGGGCAGATACGCAGTATTTT; CDR3 protein: CASSLNGRGADTQYF
clone size: NA; J gene: TRBJ2-7; D gene: TRBD2; V gene: TRBV7-2; CDR3 DNA: TGTGCCAGCAGCTTCCCCACTAGCGGGAGTAACAACGAGCAGTACTTC; CDR3 protein: CASSFPTSGSNNEQYF
clone size: few; J gene: TRBJ2-3; D gene: TRBD2; V gene: TRBV6-4; CDR3 DNA: TGTGCCAGCAGTGACTCGACTAGCGGGAGCACAGATACGCAGTATTTT; CDR3 protein: CASSDSTSGSTDTQYF
clone size: few; J gene: TRBJ1-5; D gene: TRBD1; V gene: TRBV9; CDR3 DNA: TGTGCCAGCAGCGCTGGACAGGGCAATCAGCCCCAGCATTTT; CDR3 protein: CASSAGQGNQPQHF
clone size: NA; J gene: TRBJ2-2; D gene: NA; V gene: TRBV30; CDR3 DNA: TGTGCCTGGGAAACCGGGGAGCTGTTTTTT; CDR3 protein: CAWETGELFF
clone size: once; J gene: TRBJ2-6; D gene: NA; V gene: TRBV28; CDR3 DNA: TGTGCCAGCAGTATTCTACGGAGCTCTGGGGCCAACGTCCTGACTTTC; CDR3 protein: CASSILRSSGANVLTF
clone size: NA; J gene: TRBJ2-3; D gene: TRBD2; V gene: TRBV4-1; CDR3 DNA: TGCGCCAGCAGCCAAGGCGGCGGGAGGGTTAGCACAGATACGCAGTATTTT; CDR3 protein: CASSQGGGRVSTDTQYF
clone size: NA; J gene: TRBJ1-2; D gene: NA; V gene: TRBV29-1; CDR3 DNA: TGCAGCGCGGACGACCCGCCGAGAGGCTACACCTTC; CDR3 protein: CSADDPPRGYTF
clone size: NA; J gene: TRBJ2-7; D gene: TRBD2; V gene: TRBV19; CDR3 DNA: TGTGCCAGTAGTCCAGGGACTAGCAGTTCCTACGAGCAGTACTTC; CDR3 protein: CASSPGTSSSYEQYF
clone size: once; J gene: TRBJ2-7; D gene: NA; V gene: TRBV29-1; CDR3 DNA: TGCAGCGTTGAAGGGGGGGATTTTGGGTACGAGCAGTACTTC; CDR3 protein: CSVEGGDFGYEQYF
clone size: few; J gene: TRBJ1-1; D gene: NA; V gene: TRBV14; CDR3 DNA: TGTGCCAGCAGCCAATCTATTCTGGGTGAAGCTTTCTTT; CDR3 protein: CASSQSILGEAFF
clone size: few; J gene: TRBJ2-2; D gene: NA; V gene: TRBV7-2; CDR3 DNA: TGTGCCAGCAGCTTAGCAGGGTCGAACACCGGGGAGCTGTTTTTT; CDR3 protein: CASSLAGSNTGELFF
clone size: few; J gene: TRBJ2-2; D gene: NA; V gene: TRBV10-3; CDR3 DNA: TGTGCCATCAGTGATACAGTGACGAACACCGGGGAGCTGTTTTTT; CDR3 protein: CAISDTVTNTGELFF
clone size: NA; J gene: TRBJ2-1; D gene: NA; V gene: TRBV29-1; CDR3 DNA: TGCAGCGTTGTATATGGACCCCTCCAGATCTTC; CDR3 protein: CSVVYGPLQIF
clone size: few; J gene: TRBJ2-1; D gene: NA; V gene: TRBV9; CDR3 DNA: TGTGCCAGCAGCGTAGACTACAATGAGCAGTTCTTC; CDR3 protein: CASSVDYNEQFF
clone size: NA; J gene: TRBJ1-1; D gene: NA; V gene: TRBV28; CDR3 DNA: TGTGCCAGCAGTTTCGCGGAGTTAGTAGCGGCTTTCTTT; CDR3 protein: CASSFAELVAAFF
clone size: NA; J gene: TRBJ1-4; D gene: TRBD1; V gene: TRBV27; CDR3 DNA: TGTGCCAGCAGTCCCCCCCTGGGGGGACAGGGCGGTGAAAAACTGTTTTTT; CDR3 protein: CASSPPLGGQGGEKLFF
clone size: NA; J gene: TRBJ1-1; D gene: NA; V gene: TRBV6-5; CDR3 DNA: TGTGCCAGCAGTCAGGGGATAGGCAGTGAAGCTTTCTTT; CDR3 protein: CASSQGIGSEAFF
clone size: NA; J gene: TRBJ1-1; D gene: NA; V gene: TRBV5-4; CDR3 DNA: TGTGCCAGCAGCCCACGGACCGCGGGCACTGAAGCTTTCTTT; CDR3 protein: CASSPRTAGTEAFF
clone size: NA; J gene: TRBJ2-2; D gene: TRBD2; V gene: TRBV11-1; CDR3 DNA: TGTGCCAGCAGCTTCGGACTAGCGGACCACACCGGGGAGCTGTTTTTT; CDR3 protein: CASSFGLADHTGELFF
clone size: NA; J gene: TRBJ2-3; D gene: TRBD2; V gene: TRBV29-1; CDR3 DNA: TGCAGCGCTGCGGGGGGGGACACAGATACGCAGTATTTT; CDR3 protein: CSAAGGDTDTQYF
clone size: NA; J gene: TRBJ2-7; D gene: NA; V gene: TRBV27; CDR3 DNA: TGTGCCAGCAGTTTAGCCGCGGCCTACGAGCAGTACTTC; CDR3 protein: CASSLAAAYEQYF
clone size: few; J gene: TRBJ2-7; D gene: NA; V gene: TRBV7-9; CDR3 DNA: TGTGCCAGCAGCTTATCCCCCTACGAGCAGTACTTC; CDR3 protein: CASSLSPYEQYF
clone size: few; J gene: TRBJ2-7; D gene: TRBD2; V gene: TRBV10-3; CDR3 DNA: TGTGCCATCAGTGGTAGCGGGAGGGATCCTTACGAGCAGTACTTC; CDR3 protein: CAISGSGRDPYEQYF
clone size: few; J gene: TRBJ1-1; D gene: TRBD1; V gene: TRBV27; CDR3 DNA: TGTGCCAGCAGTCTCACAGGGGGCACTGAAGCTTTCTTT; CDR3 protein: CASSLTGGTEAFF
clone size: few; J gene: TRBJ2-7; D gene: NA; V gene: TRBV27; CDR3 DNA: TGTGCCAGCAGTGTGGGGCAGGGGGGGTACGAGCAGTACTTC; CDR3 protein: CASSVGQGGYEQYF
clone size: few; J gene: TRBJ2-5; D gene: NA; V gene: TRBV21-1; CDR3 DNA: TGTGCCAGCAGCATCGGCAGCCGGGACGGAGGATGGGAGACCCAGTACTTC; CDR3 protein: CASSIGSRDGGWETQYF
clone size: many; J gene: TRBJ2-1; D gene: TRBD2; V gene: TRBV6-1; CDR3 DNA: TGTGCCAGCAGTGAACGCGTAGCGGGAGGACGTGAGCAGTTCTTC; CDR3 protein: CASSERVAGGREQFF
clone size: NA; J gene: TRBJ2-2; D gene: NA; V gene: TRBV27; CDR3 DNA: TGTGCCAGCGGCCTGGGCTCCGGGGAGCTGTTTTTT; CDR3 protein: CASGLGSGELFF
clone size: NA; J gene: TRBJ2-2; D gene: NA; V gene: TRBV5-1; CDR3 DNA: TGCGCCAGCAGCTTGACAGGTGGGGCCTACACCGGGGAGCTGTTTTTT; CDR3 protein: CASSLTGGAYTGELFF
clone size: few; J gene: TRBJ2-1; D gene: NA; V gene: TRBV29-1; CDR3 DNA: TGCAGCGTTGAAGATGTATACGGGACGGGCTACAATGAGCAGTTCTTC; CDR3 protein: CSVEDVYGTGYNEQFF
clone size: NA; J gene: TRBJ2-7; D gene: NA; V gene: TRBV5-4; CDR3 DNA: TGTGCCAGCAGCTTGCCCCCTTACGAGCAGTACTTC; CDR3 protein: CASSLPPYEQYF
clone size: NA; J gene: TRBJ2-1; D gene: NA; V gene: TRBV27; CDR3 DNA: TGTGCCAGCAGTCTGGGGACGGAGGGCTACAATGAGCAGTTCTTC; CDR3 protein: CASSLGTEGYNEQFF
clone size: NA; J gene: TRBJ2-7; D gene: NA; V gene: TRBV4-1; CDR3 DNA: TGCGCCAGCAGCCACCTACAGGGAATGGGGTACGAGCAGTACTTC; CDR3 protein: CASSHLQGMGYEQYF